One and the same sample provided the 21 T cell receptor beta chains below, sequenced in a study of blood T cell repertoires in COVID-19. Method: immunoSEQ multiplex PCR; TCRdb's copy keeps in-frame clones and lacks some. The sample lists 250,000 to 350,000 clones, approximately 88% occurring once. Sample: peripheral blood. These receptors all come from a man aged 18 to 29 with active or convalescent COVID-19.

V and J are TRBV12-3 or TRBV12-4 and TRBJ1-2; TRBD1 agrees at 8 bases. The length of the CDR3 is 13 residues. With V trimmed by 6 bases and J by 6 bases, 6 bases remained unmatched. The CDR3 DNA reads as TGTGCCAGCAGGCTAGACAGGGGCCATGGCTACACCTTC. It encodes CASRLDRGHGYTF.

Only one count was recorded for this clone. This chain connects TRBV27 to TRBJ1-2; D is undetermined. The CDR3 totals 12 residues. V gave up 10 bases and J gave up 6 bases, with 15 bases separating them. The germline gives CDR1 MNHEY, CDR2 SMNVEV (reference sequence). Here the CDR3 reads CATLGGMDGYTF. The CDR3 DNA reads as TGTGCCACTTTAGGAGGGATGGATGGCTACACCTTC.

The rearrangement links TRBV2 to TRBJ2-5, with D maybe TRBD2 (6 bases). The CDR3 sequence is 14 residues long. V dropped 6 bases and J dropped 2 bases, with 13 bases sitting between them. The germline CDR1 and CDR2 sequences are SNHLY and FYNNEI. The CDR3 DNA sequence: TGTGCCAGCAGAGGTGGCGGAGGGCAAGAGACCCAGTACTTC. Translation: CASRGGGGQETQYF. The full variable domain, its missing parts supplied by reference TRBV2 and TRBJ2-5, is EPEVTQTPSHQVTQMGQEVILRCVPISNHLYFYWYRQILGQKVEFLVSFYNNEISEKSEIFDDQFSVERPDGSNFTLKIRSTKLEDSAMYFCASRGGGGQETQYFGPGTRLLVL.

The chain links TRBV5-5 to TRBJ2-7; unclear D gene. Germline assignment: CDR1 SGHKS and CDR2 YYEKEE (reference sequence). Trimming took off 4 bases at V and 5 bases at J, with 13 bases between the two ends. CDR3 length: 13 amino acids. The CDR3 loop is CASSASRWDEQYF. The CDR3 nucleotides are TGTGCCAGCAGCGCTTCTAGATGGGACGAGCAGTACTTC. The whole variable domain, filled in from reference TRBV5-5 and TRBJ2-7, reads DAGVTQSPTHLIKTRGQQVTLRCSPISGHKSVSWYQQVLGQGPQFIFQYYEKEERGRGNFPDRFSARQFPNYSSELNVNALLLGDSALYLCASSASRWDEQYFGPGTRLTVT.

J is TRBJ1-1 and V is TRBV9; 8 positions match TRBD1. CDR1 SGDLS and CDR2 YYNGEE come from the germline V gene. Unmatched junction bases numbered 4, after V lost 0 bases and J lost 0 bases. The CDR3 length is 16 residues. The CDR3 reads CASSVGGQGMNTEAFF. CDR3 coding DNA: TGTGCCAGCAGCGTAGGAGGACAGGGAATGAACACTGAAGCTTTCTTT.

This clone was picked up one time. The chain combines TRBV6-6 with TRBJ2-3; 8 bases fit TRBD2. The CDR3 loop spans 14 amino acids. The J segment lost 1 base and the V segment lost 7 bases, leaving 4 bases of the junction unmatched. Germline values: CDR1 MNHNY, CDR2 SVGAGI (reference sequence). The CDR3 spells CASTPGLGTDTQYF. The DNA of the CDR3 is TGTGCCAGCACCCCGGGACTAGGCACAGATACGCAGTATTTT.

This sequence joins TRBV4-1 and TRBJ2-7, with D possibly being TRBD1 (6 bases). Trimming removed 1 base at V and 4 bases at J, with 11 bases between. Germline V gene sequence: CDR1 MGHRA, CDR2 YSYEKL. This CDR3 spans 14 amino acids. CDR3 DNA sequence: TGCGCCAGCAGCCAAGGTAACAGGGTGTACGAGCAGTACTTC. It codes for CASSQGNRVYEQYF.

The V and J genes are TRBV18 and TRBJ2-6, with a possible D match to TRBD1 (6 bases). V was clipped by 0 bases and J by 0 bases, with 12 bases between them. The germline V gene has CDR1 KGHSH and CDR2 LQKENI. The length of the CDR3 is 18 residues. The CDR3 spells CASSPPNRAHSGANVLTF. CDR3 nucleotide sequence: TGTGCCAGCTCACCACCGAACAGGGCTCACTCTGGGGCCAACGTCCTGACTTTC.

The V call is TRBV29-1, the J call TRBJ1-2; D gene unclear. CDR3 size: 11 residues. Per germline, CDR1 SQVTM and CDR2 ANQGSEA. V was cut by 3 bases and J by 7 bases, with 9 bases left in between. This CDR3 is CSVEGLGGYTF. For the CDR3, the DNA is TGCAGCGTTGAGGGCCTCGGTGGCTACACCTTC.

This chain connects TRBV3-1 (or the pseudogene TRBV3-2) to TRBJ2-7; 7 nucleotides align to TRBD2. The CDR3 runs to 11 residues. V dropped 5 bases and J dropped 7; count of bases not matched to a gene: 2. Germline-derived CDR1 and CDR2 are LGHDT and YNNKEL (reference sequence). CDR3 in amino acids: CASSSGGEQYF. CDR3 in DNA: TGTGCCAGCAGCTCGGGGGGTGAGCAGTACTTC.

The CDR3 nucleotides are TGTGCCAGCAGCAAGGGGGCTAGCGGGACCGGGGATACGCAGTATTTT. It encodes CASSKGASGTGDTQYF. The chain uses TRBV5-6 and TRBJ2-3; 9 positions match TRBD2. The length of the CDR3 is 16 residues. The V gene's germline CDR1 is SGHDT and CDR2 YYEEEE. J lost 6 bases, V lost 4 bases, and 12 bases had no gene match.

This clone has only a few counts. The V call is TRBV18, the J call TRBJ2-2; a possible D gene is TRBD1 (6 bases). The germline V gene encodes CDR1 KGHSH and CDR2 LQKENI. V dropped 6 bases and J dropped 0 bases, with 17 bases sitting between them. The CDR3 is 17 residues long. In DNA form, the CDR3 reads TGTGCCAGCTCCCCTTTTGGGGACACCCCGAACACCGGGGAGCTGTTTTTT. It is translated as CASSPFGDTPNTGELFF.

The rearrangement links TRBV7-2 to TRBJ1-5; no firm D call. The ends were cut back, 3 bases at V and 2 bases at J, with 8 bases in the middle. The CDR3 length is 14 residues. Germline V gene sequence: CDR1 SGHTA, CDR2 FQGNSA. The CDR3 region is CASSLVGGNQPQHF. The CDR3, as DNA: TGTGCCAGCAGCTTGGTCGGAGGCAATCAGCCCCAGCATTTT.

The chain recombines TRBV25-1 with TRBJ2-1, with 9 bases that match TRBD2. The CDR3 has 16 residues. CDR1 and CDR2 from the germline V gene are MGHDK and SYGVNS. With 1 base clipped from V and 3 bases from J, the junction kept 4 bases outside the gene matches. As DNA, the CDR3 is TGTGCCAGCAGTGAATCAGGGCGGGGGGGCTACAATGAGCAGTTCTTC. This sequence encodes CASSESGRGGYNEQFF.

The chain joins TRBV5-4 to TRBJ2-2; 10 bases are a match to TRBD1. CDR1 and CDR2 from the germline V gene are SGHNT and YYREEE (reference sequence). The CDR3 extends over 16 amino acids. V shed 3 bases, J shed 4 bases, and the junction held 6 bases outside the gene matches. The CDR3 loop reads CASSSGQGGITGELFF. CDR3 DNA sequence: TGTGCCAGCAGCTCCGGACAGGGGGGGATCACCGGGGAGCTGTTTTTT.

The chain joins TRBV5-1 to TRBJ2-5, with 14 bases fitting TRBD2. This CDR3 comprises 19 residues. V was pared by 2 bases and J by 1 base, with 10 bases of the junction left unmatched. Germline V lookup: CDR1 SGHRS, CDR2 YFSETQ. CDR3 sequence reads: CASSFLGLAGGLSQETQYF. The CDR3 nucleotides read TGCGCCAGCAGCTTCCTAGGACTAGCGGGGGGATTATCCCAAGAGACCCAGTACTTC.

The chain recombines TRBV24-1 with TRBJ2-3; D unclear. Trimming left V 5 bases short and J 0 bases short, with 5 bases between. CDR1 KGHDR and CDR2 SFDVKD come from the germline V gene. This CDR3 has 13 amino acids. The CDR3 DNA follows: TGTGCCACCAGTGGCGAGAGCACAGATACGCAGTATTTT. Translating it yields CATSGESTDTQYF.

The V gene is TRBV6-5, the J gene TRBJ2-7, with TRBD2 matching 13 bases. Germline trimming cut 5 bases from V and 4 bases from J; bases unmatched to any gene: 2. Germline loops: CDR1 MNHEY, CDR2 SVGAGI. The CDR3 is 14 residues long. The CDR3 loop reads CASSMGLAGYEQYF. Here the CDR3 DNA reads TGTGCCAGCAGTATGGGACTAGCGGGGTACGAGCAGTACTTC.

V usage is TRBV11-2 and J usage is TRBJ1-6, with D perhaps matching TRBD1 (5 bases). Germline CDR1 reads SGHAT; CDR2 reads FQNNGV. Trimming stripped 6 bases from V and 4 bases from J, with 13 bases between. CDR3 length: 15 residues. CDR3 loop: CASRELGGYNSPLHF. The CDR3, as DNA: TGTGCCAGCAGGGAATTGGGGGGTTATAATTCACCCCTCCACTTT.

This clone appeared a single time. The rearrangement uses TRBV7-4 and TRBJ1-4, with 7 positions matching TRBD1. Germline trimming cut 7 bases from V and 3 bases from J; bases unmatched to any gene: 11. This CDR3 has 16 residues. Germline loops: CDR1 SGHVT, CDR2 SQSDAQ. CDR3 amino acids: CASIVHTGVANEKLFF. Here the CDR3 DNA reads TGTGCCAGCATCGTACACACAGGGGTAGCTAATGAAAAACTGTTTTTT.

The J gene is TRBJ2-5, the V gene TRBV15; TRBD1 agrees at 8 bases. The junction had 11 bases not matched to a gene; V was cut back by 5 bases and J by 3 bases. The CDR3 length is 16 residues. Looked up from germline, CDR1 is LNHNV and CDR2 is YYDKDF (reference sequence). As DNA, the CDR3 is TGTGCCACCAGCCCATCACGGACAGGGAGTAAAGAGACCCAGTACTTC. This translates into CATSPSRTGSKETQYF.